This passage covers 13 T cell receptor beta chains from one sample sequenced in a study of T-cell memory formation after mild COVID-19. TCRdb fed the 5' RACE reads into MiXCR, producing one record per CDR3 protein. The data hold tens of thousands of distinct CDR3 sequences, with 28% observed a single time. The sequenced sample was PBMCs or a T cell subset sorted from them (not recorded which). Source of these receptors: a young man who had mild COVID-19 (a few samples of this study predate the infection). Cell type and time point are not known.

This clonotype showed up just once. The chain joins TRBV12-3 or TRBV12-4 to TRBJ2-3; a possible D gene is TRBD1 (5 bases). This CDR3 spans 14 amino acids. Trimming removed 3 bases from V and 2 bases from J, with 9 bases in between. Here the CDR3 reads CASSFYRTTDTQYF. In DNA form, the CDR3 reads TGTGCCAGCAGTTTTTACAGGACCACAGATACGCAGTATTTT.

In its sample, this clonotype was seen a few times. The chain combines TRBV9 with TRBJ2-3; no firm D call. The CDR3 covers 13 residues. Germline CDR1 SGDLS, CDR2 YYNGEE. Trimming shortened V by 3 bases and J by 2 bases, and 7 bases separated the two germline ends. This CDR3 reads CASSGESTDTQYF. The CDR3 nucleotides read TGTGCCAGCAGCGGCGAGTCCACAGATACGCAGTATTTT.

The chain is built from TRBV6-5 and TRBJ2-5, with D possibly TRBD1 on 5 matching bases. Germline-derived CDR1 and CDR2 are MNHEY and SVGAGI. Trimming stripped 0 bases from V and 4 bases from J, with 12 bases between. The CDR3 totals 15 residues. The CDR3 DNA is TGTGCCAGCAGTTACTCGAGTGGGGCAGGAGAGACCCAGTACTTC. This translates into CASSYSSGAGETQYF.

The V call is TRBV5-1, the J call TRBJ2-3; tentatively, D is TRBD1 (6 bases). This CDR3 region has 17 residues. V was trimmed by 3 bases and J by 0 bases, leaving 17 bases between them. Germline V gene sequence: CDR1 SGHRS, CDR2 YFSETQ. Here the CDR3 reads CASSWGHRTPSTDTQYF. DNA for the CDR3: TGCGCCAGCAGCTGGGGACACCGTACCCCTAGCACAGATACGCAGTATTTT. Full variable domain (outside the CDR3, taken from reference TRBV5-1 and TRBJ2-3): KAGVTQTPRYLIKTRGQQVTLSCSPISGHRSVSWYQQTPGQGLQFLFEYFSETQRNKGNFPGRFSGRQFSNSRSEMNVSTLELGDSALYLCASSWGHRTPSTDTQYFGPGTRLTVL.

The V and J genes are TRBV7-2 and TRBJ2-7, with D tentatively TRBD2 (6 bases). The CDR3 sequence is 16 residues long. In germline, CDR1 is SGHTA, CDR2 FQGNSA. V gave up 0 bases and J gave up 5 bases, with 17 bases separating them. The CDR3 coding sequence is TGTGCCAGCAGCTTAGCTGACCGACTAGAACGAGACGAGCAGTACGTC. Translating gives CASSLADRLERDEQYV.

Judged by abundance, this clonotype is medium-sized. The CDR3 protein is CASSAGGGSQYF. CDR3 coding DNA: TGTGCCAGCAGTGCAGGGGGCGGGTCCCAGTACTTC. This chain links TRBV6-6 with TRBJ2-5; TRBD1 aligns across 8 bases. Germline values: CDR1 MNHNY, CDR2 SVGAGI (reference sequence). CDR3 size: 12 residues. J was trimmed by 9 bases and V by 5 bases; bases with no gene match: 5.

There are a few counts of this clonotype. The chain combines TRBV12-3 or TRBV12-4 with TRBJ2-3, with TRBD1 as a possible D gene (5 bases). V was trimmed by 3 bases and J by 1 base, leaving 14 bases between them. CDR3 size: 16 residues. The CDR3 here is CASSFLVGHGTDTQYF. The DNA of the CDR3 is TGTGCCAGCAGTTTCCTAGTAGGACACGGCACAGATACGCAGTATTTT.

This clonotype appeared a few times. This rearrangement joins TRBV5-1 to TRBJ1-2; D possibly corresponds to TRBD1 (5 bases). The length of the CDR3 is 16 residues. V lost 4 bases to trimming and J lost 6 bases, with 22 bases between them. Germline values: CDR1 SGHRS, CDR2 YFSETQ. CDR3 nucleotides: TGCGCCAGCAGCCGCACAGGAGGCCCAGAGTTCCATGGCTACACCTTC. It is translated as CASSRTGGPEFHGYTF. Looking up the rest from reference TRBV5-1 and TRBJ1-2 gives the full variable domain: KAGVTQTPRYLIKTRGQQVTLSCSPISGHRSVSWYQQTPGQGLQFLFEYFSETQRNKGNFPGRFSGRQFSNSRSEMNVSTLELGDSALYLCASSRTGGPEFHGYTFGSGTRLTVV.

This clonotype is medium-sized in the sample. V and J are TRBV6-2 or TRBV6-3 and TRBJ2-7; 9 bases line up with TRBD1. The junction had 8 bases not matched to a gene; V was cut back by 6 bases and J by 2 bases. The CDR3 length is 15 residues. CDR1 and CDR2 from the germline V gene are MNHEY and SVGEGT. The CDR3 DNA follows: TGTGCCAGCAGCCTCGGACAGGGGCCAACCTACGAGCAGTACGTC. Translation: CASSLGQGPTYEQYV.

This clonotype was seen more than once but under ten times. The V gene is TRBV4-1, the J gene TRBJ2-5; D remains ambiguous. The CDR3 loop spans 16 amino acids. CDR1 and CDR2 (germline): MGHRA, YSYEKL. The V and J ends lost 2 bases and 0 bases respectively, with 13 bases between them. CDR3 nucleotides: TGCGCCAGCAGCCAAACGTCGGGCGTGTACCAAGAGACCCAGTACTTC. Translating it yields CASSQTSGVYQETQYF.

CDR3 nucleotide sequence: TGTGCCTGGAGTGTACCCCTCCGAGGTCCCGAATACTCCTACGAGCAGTACTTC. Translation gives CAWSVPLRGPEYSYEQYF. The rearrangement joins TRBV30 to TRBJ2-7, with no clear D. Germline assignment: CDR1 GTSNPN and CDR2 SVGIG (reference sequence). The CDR3 extends over 18 amino acids. Trimming removed 0 bases from V and 0 bases from J, with 21 bases in between.

At least ten counts were recorded for this clonotype. The J gene is TRBJ2-3, the V gene TRBV28; TRBD1 is a possible D gene (7 bases). CDR1 and CDR2 from the germline V gene are MDHEN and SYDVKM. This CDR3 comprises 16 residues. V was cut by 1 base and J by 3 bases, with 14 bases left in between. The CDR3: CASSLYRGGVTDTQYF. CDR3 in DNA: TGTGCCAGCAGTTTATACAGGGGAGGTGTAACAGATACGCAGTATTTT. Full variable domain (missing parts from reference TRBV28 and TRBJ2-3): DVKVTQSSRYLVKRTGEKVFLECVQDMDHENMFWYRQDPGLGLRLIYFSYDVKMKEKGDIPEGYSVSREKKERFSLILESASTNQTSMYLCASSLYRGGVTDTQYFGPGTRLTVL.

This chain connects TRBV6-5 to TRBJ1-2; D remains ambiguous. Per germline, CDR1 MNHEY and CDR2 SVGAGI. The CDR3 loop spans 13 amino acids. Trimming took off 2 bases at V and 7 bases at J, with 11 bases between the two ends. CDR3 sequence reads: CASSYNAWVGYTF. In nucleotides, the CDR3 is TGTGCCAGCAGTTACAATGCGTGGGTTGGCTACACCTTC.